This T cell receptor (beta chain) was profiled in a study of blood T cell repertoires in COVID-19. Study context: The origin of the acute and convalescent COVID-19 samples was the United States, Italy and Spain.

Per the authors' pipeline: Using reference gene primer amplification, nucleated cell counts were estimated. Sequenced by immunoSEQ multiplex PCR; TCRdb stores in-frame clones only, minus some. V, J and clone size reflect that table, while D and trimming were determined from the DNA. The sample comprises approximately 220,000 clones, roughly 90% of which are singletons, and approximately 16% rests with the top ten. Those enrolled, adults aged about 18 to 89 years, came from fewer than 25 US areas. Sequencing was done on a sample of PBMCs or T cells enriched from blood (not recorded which). The TCR comes from a young man who had been exposed to COVID-19.

As DNA, the CDR3 is TGCGCCAGCAGTTCACTACTAGCGGGGGGGCTGGTTGAAGAGACCCAGTACTTC. It translates to CASSSLLAGGLVEETQYF. The rearrangement joins TRBV10-2 to TRBJ2-5; the match to TRBD2 covers 13 bases. Germline CDR1 reads WSHSY; CDR2 reads SAAADI. V was clipped by 5 bases and J by 3 bases; unmatched bases: 12. The CDR3 length is 18 residues.